These T cell receptor beta chains were read from a single sample in a study of T cells in Graves' hyperthyroidism and ophthalmopathy. Each CDR3 protein gets one entry after TCRdb re-called the multiplex PCR reads with MiXCR. The sample has about 420,000 distinct CDR3 sequences; approximately 15% are singletons. Specimen: blood. The receptors originated from a woman between 18 and 30 years old with Graves' hyperthyroidism. Each CDR3 is given without its conserved first and last residue.

TRBV5-1,14,ASSSGSIASTDTQY
TRBV5-1,14,ASRLTGYSGANVLT
TRBV4-1,14,ASSRGQGAGNEKLF
TRBV27,13,ASSYQGLPGNEQY
TRBV20-1,14,SARSRGGLSNQPQH
TRBV18,13,ASSPPAGQKYGYT
TRBV6-2/TRBV6-3,12,ASSYVGSGQPQH
TRBV7-2,12,ASSRDSISYEQY
TRBV3-1,16,ASSLLAPGLPNTGELF
TRBV20-1,15,SARASMDRGSNQPQH
TRBV5-6,14,ASSSPQGINNSPLH
TRBV19,10,GSSAGTGELF
TRBV12-3/TRBV12-4,13,ASRIAGTNYNEQF
TRBV10-3,11,AIARATRETQY
TRBV28,14,ASSLPGQGPYNEQF
TRBV7-2,13,ASSSGARGTYEQY
TRBV19,13,ASTIRAFGNQPQH
TRBV29-1,11,SVVGTGFYEQY
TRBV24-1,15,ATSDALAGISYNEQF
TRBV7-9,14,ASSLVVGVYTGELF
TRBV11-2,13,ASGTGTGYTDTQY
TRBV12-3/TRBV12-4,13,ASSPGQVPSYGYT
TRBV7-8,14,ASSSGLAASSYEQY
TRBV20-1,14,SARGFGTSSGNTIY
TRBV18,11,ASSPGISETQY
TRBV9,11,ASGAGGYNEQF
TRBV19,14,ASSILGNYGGNEQF
TRBV11-2,12,ASSLRQINTEAF
TRBV20-1,10,SAIKTSGDRY
TRBV27,11,ASSLSVGDEQY
TRBV5-4,14,ASRSTRQSSYNEQF
TRBV3-1,12,ASSQFSGDQPQH
TRBV4-3,14,ASSQDLRGGAYEQY
TRBV27,13,ASSIAGQGFYEQY
TRBV28,9,ASSFGQSLH
TRBV20-1,12,SAPQGALTDTQY
TRBV6-7,13,ASSPKRGSENIQY
TRBV4-1,14,ASSQEGQGGSQPQH
TRBV6-2/TRBV6-3,12,ASTPPQGNTEAF
TRBV6-5,14,ASSYSSGQGAYEQY
TRBV4-1,14,ASSQGSGQGAYEQY
TRBV20-1,10,SASGSSYEQY
TRBV12-3/TRBV12-4,11,ASSSGTGTYRA
TRBV7-3,13,ASSLPLGGYNEQF
TRBV12-3/TRBV12-4,11,ASTKSRSNEQF
TRBV12-3/TRBV12-4,12,ASKPTGANTEAF
TRBV6-2/TRBV6-3,13,ASSYSSSGNSPLH
TRBV4-3,13,ASSQDSSLEDEQY
TRBV20-1,10,SADLWQETQY
TRBV24-1,13,ATSDTTGGDQPQH
TRBV6-5,14,ASSYLSPSGANVLT
TRBV14,12,ASSQALTSGEQY
TRBV18,13,ASSPSAVPNTEAF
TRBV20-1,12,SAQRTKRGQPQH
TRBV5-1,13,ASSNGLAGNNEQF
TRBV6-1,14,ASSSPAGLAKNIQY
TRBV20-1,12,SATENPGANVLT
TRBV18,14,ASSPPGQGANYGYT